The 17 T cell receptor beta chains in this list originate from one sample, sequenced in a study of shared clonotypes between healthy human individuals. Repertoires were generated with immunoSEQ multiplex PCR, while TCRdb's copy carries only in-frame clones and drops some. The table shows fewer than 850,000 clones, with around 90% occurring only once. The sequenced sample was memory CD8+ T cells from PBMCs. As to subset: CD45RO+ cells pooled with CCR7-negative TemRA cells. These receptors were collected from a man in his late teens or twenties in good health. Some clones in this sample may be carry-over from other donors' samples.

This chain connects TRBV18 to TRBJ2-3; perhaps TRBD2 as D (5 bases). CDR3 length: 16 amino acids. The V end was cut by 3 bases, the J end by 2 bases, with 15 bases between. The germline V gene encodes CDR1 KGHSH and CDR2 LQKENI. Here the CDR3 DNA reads TGTGCCAGCTCACCTGGACTGGATAAAAACACAGATACGCAGTATTTT. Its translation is CASSPGLDKNTDTQYF. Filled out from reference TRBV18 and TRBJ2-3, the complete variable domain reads NAGVMQNPRHLVRRRGQEARLRCSPMKGHSHVYWYRQLPEEGLKFMVYLQKENIIDESGMPKERFSAEFPKEGPSILRIQQVVRGDSAAYFCASSPGLDKNTDTQYFGPGTRLTVL.

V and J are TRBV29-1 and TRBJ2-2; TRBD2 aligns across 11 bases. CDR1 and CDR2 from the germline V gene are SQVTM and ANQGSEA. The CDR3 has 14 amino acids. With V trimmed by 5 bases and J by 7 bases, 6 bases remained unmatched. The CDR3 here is CSVTLAGGIGELFF. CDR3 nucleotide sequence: TGCAGCGTTACCCTAGCGGGAGGTATCGGGGAGCTGTTTTTT.

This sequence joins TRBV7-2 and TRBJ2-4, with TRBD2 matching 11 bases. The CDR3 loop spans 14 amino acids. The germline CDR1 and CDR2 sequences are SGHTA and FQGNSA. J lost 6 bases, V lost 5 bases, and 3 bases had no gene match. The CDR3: CASSTGTSGNIQYF. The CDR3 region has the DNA TGTGCCAGCAGCACAGGGACTAGCGGAAACATTCAGTACTTC.

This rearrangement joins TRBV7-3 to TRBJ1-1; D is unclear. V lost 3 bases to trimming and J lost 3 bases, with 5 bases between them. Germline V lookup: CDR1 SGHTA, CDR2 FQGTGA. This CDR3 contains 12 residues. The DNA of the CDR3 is TGTGCCAGCAGCTTTGGTGACACTGAAGCTTTCTTT. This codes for CASSFGDTEAFF. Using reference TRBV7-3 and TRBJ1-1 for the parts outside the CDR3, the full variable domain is GAGVSQTPSNKVTEKGKYVELRCDPISGHTALYWYRQSLGQGPEFLIYFQGTGAADDSGLPNDRFFAVRPEGSVSTLKIQRTERGDSAVYLCASSFGDTEAFFGQGTRLTVV.

Here the CDR3 DNA reads TGTGCCAGCAGCGTAGCGGGAGGGCCCAATGGCGAGCAGTACTTC. Protein product: CASSVAGGPNGEQYF. V is TRBV9 and J is TRBJ2-7, with 8 bases that match TRBD2. With 0 bases clipped from V and 6 bases from J, the junction kept 8 bases outside the gene matches. Per germline, CDR1 SGDLS and CDR2 YYNGEE. The CDR3 is made up of 15 amino acids.

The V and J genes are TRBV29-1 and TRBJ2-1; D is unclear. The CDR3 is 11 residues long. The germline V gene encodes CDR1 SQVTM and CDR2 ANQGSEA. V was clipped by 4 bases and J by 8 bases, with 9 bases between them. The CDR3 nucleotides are TGCAGCGTTGTCCGGTTGGATGAGCAGTTCTTC. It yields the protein CSVVRLDEQFF.

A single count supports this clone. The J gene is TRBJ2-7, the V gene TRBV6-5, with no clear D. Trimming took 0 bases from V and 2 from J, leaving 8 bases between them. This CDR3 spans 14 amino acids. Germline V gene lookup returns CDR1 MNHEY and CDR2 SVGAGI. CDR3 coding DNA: TGTGCCAGCAGTTACTCGTTTCCCGCCTACGAGCAGTACTTC. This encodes CASSYSFPAYEQYF.

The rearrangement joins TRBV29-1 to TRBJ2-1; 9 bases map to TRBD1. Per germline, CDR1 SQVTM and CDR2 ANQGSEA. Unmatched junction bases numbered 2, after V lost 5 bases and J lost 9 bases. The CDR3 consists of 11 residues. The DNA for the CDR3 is TGCAGCGTTCCGGACAGGGGTGAGCAGTTCTTC. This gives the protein CSVPDRGEQFF.

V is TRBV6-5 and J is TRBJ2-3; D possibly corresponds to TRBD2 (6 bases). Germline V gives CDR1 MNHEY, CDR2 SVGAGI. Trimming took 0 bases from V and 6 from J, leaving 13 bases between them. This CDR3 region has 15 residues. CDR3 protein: CASSYSIAVIDTQYF. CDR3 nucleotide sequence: TGTGCCAGCAGTTACTCGATAGCGGTCATCGATACGCAGTATTTT.

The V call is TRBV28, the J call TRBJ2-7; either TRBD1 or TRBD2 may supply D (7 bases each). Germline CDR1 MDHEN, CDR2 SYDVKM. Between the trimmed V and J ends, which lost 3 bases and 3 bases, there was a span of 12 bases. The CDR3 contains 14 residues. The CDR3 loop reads CASSFSRGGYEQYF. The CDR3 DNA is TGTGCCAGCAGTTTTTCCAGGGGGGGCTACGAGCAGTACTTC.

CDR3 DNA: TGTGCCATCAGTGAGTCAATTATTTTACTAGCGAAAGGAGAGACCCAGTACTTC. Protein: CAISESIILLAKGETQYF. The gene calls are TRBV10-3 and TRBJ2-5; 7 bases line up with TRBD2. Germline-derived CDR1 and CDR2 are ENHRY and SYGVKD. The CDR3 consists of 18 residues. The junction had 14 bases not matched to a gene; V was cut back by 0 bases and J by 4 bases.

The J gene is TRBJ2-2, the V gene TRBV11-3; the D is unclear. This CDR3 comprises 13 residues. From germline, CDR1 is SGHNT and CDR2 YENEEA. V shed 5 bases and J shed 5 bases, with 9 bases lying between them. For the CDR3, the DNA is TGTGCCAGCAGCCCTCCCGAGACCGGGGAGCTGTTTTTT. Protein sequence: CASSPPETGELFF.

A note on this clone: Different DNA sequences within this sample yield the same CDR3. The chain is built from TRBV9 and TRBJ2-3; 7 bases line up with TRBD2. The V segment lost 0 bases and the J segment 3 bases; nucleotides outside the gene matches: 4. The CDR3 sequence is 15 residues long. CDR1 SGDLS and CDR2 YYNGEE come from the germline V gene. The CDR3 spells CASSVAGRRTDTQYF. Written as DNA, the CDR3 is TGTGCCAGCAGCGTAGCCGGGAGGCGTACAGATACGCAGTATTTT.

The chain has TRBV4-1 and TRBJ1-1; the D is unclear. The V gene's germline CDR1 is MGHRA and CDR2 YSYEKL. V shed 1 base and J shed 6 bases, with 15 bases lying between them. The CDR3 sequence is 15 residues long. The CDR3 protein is CASSQVVRFSPEAFF. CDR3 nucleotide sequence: TGCGCCAGCAGCCAAGTGGTCCGATTCAGCCCTGAAGCTTTCTTT.

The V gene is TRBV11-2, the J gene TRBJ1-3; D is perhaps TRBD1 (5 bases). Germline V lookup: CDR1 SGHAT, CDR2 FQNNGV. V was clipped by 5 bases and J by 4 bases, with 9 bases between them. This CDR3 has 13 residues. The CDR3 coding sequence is TGTGCCAGCAGCCCTAGGACAGGAAACACCATATATTTT. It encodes CASSPRTGNTIYF. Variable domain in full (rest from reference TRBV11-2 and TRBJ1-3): EAGVAQSPRYKIIEKRQSVAFWCNPISGHATLYWYQQILGQGPKLLIQFQNNGVVDDSQLPKDRFSAERLKGVDSTLKIQPAKLEDSAVYLCASSPRTGNTIYFGEGSWLTVV.

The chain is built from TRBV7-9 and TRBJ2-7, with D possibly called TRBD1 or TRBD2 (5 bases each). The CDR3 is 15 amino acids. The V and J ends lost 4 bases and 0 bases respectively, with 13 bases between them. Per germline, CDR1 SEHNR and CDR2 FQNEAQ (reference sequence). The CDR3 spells CASSSGKGPSYEQYF. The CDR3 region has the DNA TGTGCCAGCAGCTCGGGGAAGGGGCCCTCCTACGAGCAGTACTTC.

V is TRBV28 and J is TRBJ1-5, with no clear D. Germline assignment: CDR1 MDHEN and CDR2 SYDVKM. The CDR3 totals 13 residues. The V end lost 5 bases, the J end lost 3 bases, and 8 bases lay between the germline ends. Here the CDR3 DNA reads TGTGCCAGCAGTCCACCGTACAATCAGCCCCAGCATTTT. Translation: CASSPPYNQPQHF.